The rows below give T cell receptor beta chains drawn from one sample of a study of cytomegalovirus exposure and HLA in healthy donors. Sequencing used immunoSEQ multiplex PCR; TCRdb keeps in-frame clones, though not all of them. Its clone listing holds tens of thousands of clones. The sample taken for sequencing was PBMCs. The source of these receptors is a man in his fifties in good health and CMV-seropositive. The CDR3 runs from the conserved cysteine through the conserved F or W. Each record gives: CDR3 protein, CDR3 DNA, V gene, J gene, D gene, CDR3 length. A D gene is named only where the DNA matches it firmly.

cdr3_aa: CASSRGTYSYEQYF
cdr3_nt: TGTGCCAGCAGCCGGGGGACTTACTCCTACGAGCAGTACTTC
v_call: TRBV7-8
j_call: TRBJ2-7
d_call: NA
cdr3_length: 14

cdr3_aa: CASSQDPPQWRGYTF
cdr3_nt: TGCGCCAGCAGCCAAGACCCCCCTCAATGGAGAGGCTACACCTTC
v_call: TRBV4-3
j_call: TRBJ1-2
d_call: NA
cdr3_length: 15

cdr3_aa: CASSSDGGGISSYEQYF
cdr3_nt: TGTGCCAGCAGCTCCGACGGGGGAGGGATAAGCTCCTACGAGCAGTACTTC
v_call: TRBV7-9
j_call: TRBJ2-7
d_call: TRBD2
cdr3_length: 17

cdr3_aa: CASSGESGPGEQYF
cdr3_nt: TGTGCCAGTAGCGGAGAAAGCGGTCCGGGGGAGCAGTACTTC
v_call: TRBV19
j_call: TRBJ2-7
d_call: NA
cdr3_length: 14

cdr3_aa: CASGLVLETGEAFF
cdr3_nt: TGTGCTAGTGGTTTGGTACTCGAGACAGGCGAAGCTTTCTTT
v_call: TRBV12-5
j_call: TRBJ1-1
d_call: NA
cdr3_length: 14

cdr3_aa: CASSGGASGSTDTQYF
cdr3_nt: TGCGCCAGCAGCGGAGGGGCTAGCGGGAGCACAGATACGCAGTATTTT
v_call: TRBV5-1
j_call: TRBJ2-3
d_call: TRBD2
cdr3_length: 16

cdr3_aa: CAISESRGNYGYTF
cdr3_nt: TGTGCCATCAGTGAGTCGAGAGGGAACTATGGCTACACCTTC
v_call: TRBV10-3
j_call: TRBJ1-2
d_call: NA
cdr3_length: 14

cdr3_aa: CASSLVQGAYEQYF
cdr3_nt: TGTGCCAGTAGTTTGGTTCAGGGCGCCTACGAGCAGTACTTC
v_call: TRBV19
j_call: TRBJ2-7
d_call: NA
cdr3_length: 14

cdr3_aa: CASSIDGQGGQPQHF
cdr3_nt: TGTGCCAGTAGTATTGATGGCCAGGGCGGTCAGCCCCAGCATTTT
v_call: TRBV19
j_call: TRBJ1-5
d_call: NA
cdr3_length: 15

cdr3_aa: CASSQGLAGAENIQYF
cdr3_nt: TGTGCCAGCAGCCAAGGCCTGGCGGGGGCGGAGAACATTCAGTACTTC
v_call: TRBV4-2
j_call: TRBJ2-4
d_call: NA
cdr3_length: 16

cdr3_aa: CASRSLASGELFF
cdr3_nt: TGTGCCAGCAGATCACTAGCGAGTGGGGAGCTGTTTTTT
v_call: TRBV6-4
j_call: TRBJ2-2
d_call: TRBD2
cdr3_length: 13

cdr3_aa: CASSQGYNRGLAVF
cdr3_nt: TGCGCCAGCAGCCAGGGGTATAACAGGGGCCTGGCAGTCTTC
v_call: TRBV4-1
j_call: TRBJ2-1
d_call: TRBD1
cdr3_length: 14

cdr3_aa: CASRPPVNTEAFF
cdr3_nt: TGTGCCAGCAGGCCCCCGGTGAACACTGAAGCTTTCTTT
v_call: TRBV28
j_call: TRBJ1-1
d_call: NA
cdr3_length: 13

cdr3_aa: CSANLILESEQYF
cdr3_nt: TGCAGCGCTAACCTAATACTAGAGAGCGAGCAGTACTTC
v_call: TRBV29-1
j_call: TRBJ2-7
d_call: NA
cdr3_length: 13

cdr3_aa: CASSLTSGSLQYF
cdr3_nt: TGTGCCAGCAGCTTGACTAGCGGGAGTCTCCAGTACTTC
v_call: TRBV11-3
j_call: TRBJ2-7
d_call: TRBD2
cdr3_length: 13

cdr3_aa: CASSLLAVQETQYF
cdr3_nt: TGTGCCAGCAGCTTACTAGCCGTCCAAGAGACCCAGTACTTC
v_call: TRBV13
j_call: TRBJ2-5
d_call: NA
cdr3_length: 14

cdr3_aa: CASATVAGLRNEQFF
cdr3_nt: TGTGCCAGCGCTACGGTGGCGGGATTGCGCAATGAGCAGTTCTTC
v_call: TRBV7-9
j_call: TRBJ2-1
d_call: NA
cdr3_length: 15

cdr3_aa: CASSQQPGLAGGHEQFF
cdr3_nt: TGCGCCAGCAGCCAACAACCGGGACTAGCGGGAGGCCATGAGCAGTTCTTC
v_call: TRBV4-3
j_call: TRBJ2-1
d_call: TRBD2
cdr3_length: 17

cdr3_aa: CASSLRTSANTDTQYF
cdr3_nt: TGTGCCAGTAGTTTACGGACTAGCGCCAACACAGATACGCAGTATTTT
v_call: TRBV19
j_call: TRBJ2-3
d_call: TRBD2
cdr3_length: 16

cdr3_aa: CASSLGRVDQPQHF
cdr3_nt: TGCGCCAGCAGTTTGGGCAGGGTTGATCAGCCCCAGCATTTT
v_call: TRBV28
j_call: TRBJ1-5
d_call: NA
cdr3_length: 14

cdr3_aa: CASSQDQGQGTDTQYF
cdr3_nt: TGCGCCAGCAGCCAAGATCAAGGACAGGGCACAGATACGCAGTATTTT
v_call: TRBV4-3
j_call: TRBJ2-3
d_call: TRBD1
cdr3_length: 16

cdr3_aa: CASLRDLSYEQYF
cdr3_nt: TGTGCCAGCTTGCGGGACCTCTCCTACGAGCAGTACTTC
v_call: TRBV2
j_call: TRBJ2-7
d_call: NA
cdr3_length: 13

cdr3_aa: CASSQGLSGSGTDTQYF
cdr3_nt: TGCGCCAGCAGCCAAGGTCTCAGCGGATCTGGCACAGATACGCAGTATTTT
v_call: TRBV4-1
j_call: TRBJ2-3
d_call: NA
cdr3_length: 17

cdr3_aa: CSGMQGAGNTIYF
cdr3_nt: TGCAGCGGGATGCAGGGGGCTGGAAACACCATATATTTT
v_call: TRBV29-1
j_call: TRBJ1-3
d_call: TRBD1
cdr3_length: 13

cdr3_aa: CASSVGTGGSEAFF
cdr3_nt: TGTGCCAGCAGCGTAGGGACAGGGGGCTCTGAAGCTTTCTTT
v_call: TRBV9
j_call: TRBJ1-1
d_call: TRBD1
cdr3_length: 14

cdr3_aa: CASSLLDRVQYF
cdr3_nt: TGTGCCAGCAGCCTTCTCGACAGGGTCCAGTACTTC
v_call: TRBV7-9
j_call: TRBJ2-5
d_call: TRBD1
cdr3_length: 12

cdr3_aa: CASSQSDREETQYF
cdr3_nt: TGTGCCAGCTCACAATCGGACAGGGAAGAGACCCAGTACTTC
v_call: TRBV18
j_call: TRBJ2-5
d_call: TRBD1
cdr3_length: 14

cdr3_aa: CASSLQTGAREKLFF
cdr3_nt: TGTGCCAGCAGCCTTCAGACAGGGGCCAGGGAAAAACTGTTTTTT
v_call: TRBV7-8
j_call: TRBJ1-4
d_call: TRBD1
cdr3_length: 15

cdr3_aa: CSVETDRVGAYEQYF
cdr3_nt: TGCAGCGTTGAGACCGACAGGGTGGGAGCCTACGAGCAGTACTTC
v_call: TRBV29-1
j_call: TRBJ2-7
d_call: TRBD1
cdr3_length: 15

cdr3_aa: CASSFGVQETQYF
cdr3_nt: TGTGCTAGCAGCTTCGGAGTCCAAGAGACCCAGTACTTC
v_call: TRBV7-7
j_call: TRBJ2-5
d_call: NA
cdr3_length: 13

cdr3_aa: CASSPTTWDTEAFF
cdr3_nt: TGTGCCAGCAGCCCAACGACTTGGGACACTGAAGCTTTCTTT
v_call: TRBV11-3
j_call: TRBJ1-1
d_call: NA
cdr3_length: 14

cdr3_aa: CASSDVGRESSYNEQFF
cdr3_nt: TGCGCCAGCAGTGATGTTGGTCGGGAAAGCTCCTACAATGAGCAGTTCTTC
v_call: TRBV10-2
j_call: TRBJ2-1
d_call: NA
cdr3_length: 17

cdr3_aa: CAWSTDRGLGYTF
cdr3_nt: TGTGCCTGGAGTACGGACAGGGGGCTTGGCTACACCTTC
v_call: TRBV30
j_call: TRBJ1-2
d_call: TRBD1
cdr3_length: 13

cdr3_aa: CASSHSGRSNEQFF
cdr3_nt: TGTGCCAGTAGTCATAGCGGGAGATCCAATGAGCAGTTCTTC
v_call: TRBV19
j_call: TRBJ2-1
d_call: TRBD2
cdr3_length: 14

cdr3_aa: CASSFFGQNTEAFF
cdr3_nt: TGTGCCAGCAGTTTCTTCGGACAGAACACTGAAGCTTTCTTT
v_call: TRBV28
j_call: TRBJ1-1
d_call: NA
cdr3_length: 14

cdr3_aa: CSVLTANTGELFF
cdr3_nt: TGCAGCGTATTGACAGCGAACACCGGGGAGCTGTTTTTT
v_call: TRBV29-1
j_call: TRBJ2-2
d_call: NA
cdr3_length: 13

cdr3_aa: CAISQQGDYGYTF
cdr3_nt: TGTGCCATCAGTCAACAGGGGGACTATGGCTACACCTTC
v_call: TRBV10-3
j_call: TRBJ1-2
d_call: TRBD1
cdr3_length: 13

cdr3_aa: CASSYSRGQETQYF
cdr3_nt: TGTGCCAGCAGTTACTCCAGGGGCCAAGAGACCCAGTACTTC
v_call: TRBV6-6
j_call: TRBJ2-5
d_call: NA
cdr3_length: 14

cdr3_aa: CASSLDRGWAQETQYF
cdr3_nt: TGTGCCAGCAGCTTAGATAGGGGGTGGGCCCAAGAGACCCAGTACTTC
v_call: TRBV11-2
j_call: TRBJ2-5
d_call: NA
cdr3_length: 16

cdr3_aa: CASRTGGHGYTF
cdr3_nt: TGTGCCAGCAGGACAGGGGGACATGGCTACACCTTC
v_call: TRBV27
j_call: TRBJ1-2
d_call: TRBD1
cdr3_length: 12

cdr3_aa: CASSPGGSLNTEAFF
cdr3_nt: TGTGCCAGCTCACCGGGGGGGAGCTTAAACACTGAAGCTTTCTTT
v_call: TRBV18
j_call: TRBJ1-1
d_call: NA
cdr3_length: 15

cdr3_aa: CASSPLSSYNEQFF
cdr3_nt: TGTGCCAGCAGCCCCTTGAGCTCCTACAATGAGCAGTTCTTC
v_call: TRBV11-3
j_call: TRBJ2-1
d_call: NA
cdr3_length: 14

cdr3_aa: CASSKQGEAFF
cdr3_nt: TGTGCCAGCAGCAAGCAGGGTGAAGCTTTCTTT
v_call: TRBV11-3
j_call: TRBJ1-1
d_call: NA
cdr3_length: 11

cdr3_aa: CASSEGATGLYGYTF
cdr3_nt: TGTGCCAGCAGCGAGGGGGCCACGGGCCTCTATGGCTACACCTTC
v_call: TRBV9
j_call: TRBJ1-2
d_call: TRBD1
cdr3_length: 15

cdr3_aa: CASSPRTVRFNTEAFF
cdr3_nt: TGTGCCAGCAGCCCGCGGACAGTGCGCTTCAACACTGAAGCTTTCTTT
v_call: TRBV7-2
j_call: TRBJ1-1
d_call: NA
cdr3_length: 16

cdr3_aa: CASSAQGSPYNEQFF
cdr3_nt: TGTGCCAGCAGTGCACAGGGGTCCCCCTACAATGAGCAGTTCTTC
v_call: TRBV6-1
j_call: TRBJ2-1
d_call: TRBD1
cdr3_length: 15

cdr3_aa: CASSQDGQGYYGYTF
cdr3_nt: TGTGCCAGCAGCCAAGATGGGCAGGGATACTATGGCTACACCTTC
v_call: TRBV4-2
j_call: TRBJ1-2
d_call: NA
cdr3_length: 15

cdr3_aa: CASSLEGGPYGYTF
cdr3_nt: TGCGCCAGCAGCTTGGAAGGGGGCCCCTATGGCTACACCTTC
v_call: TRBV5-1
j_call: TRBJ1-2
d_call: TRBD1
cdr3_length: 14

cdr3_aa: CASSLLYTGATDTQYF
cdr3_nt: TGTGCCAGCAGCTTATTGTATACGGGAGCCACAGATACGCAGTATTTT
v_call: TRBV7-9
j_call: TRBJ2-3
d_call: NA
cdr3_length: 16

cdr3_aa: CSVAFQKGDEQYF
cdr3_nt: TGCAGCGTTGCGTTCCAGAAAGGGGACGAGCAGTACTTC
v_call: TRBV29-1
j_call: TRBJ2-7
d_call: NA
cdr3_length: 13

cdr3_aa: CASSQVGGITETQYF
cdr3_nt: TGCGCCAGCAGCCAAGTGGGGGGAATCACGGAGACCCAGTACTTC
v_call: TRBV4-1
j_call: TRBJ2-5
d_call: NA
cdr3_length: 15

cdr3_aa: CASSLGQGGFEQYF
cdr3_nt: TGTGCCAGCAGTTTAGGACAGGGAGGTTTCGAGCAGTACTTC
v_call: TRBV27
j_call: TRBJ2-7
d_call: TRBD1
cdr3_length: 14

cdr3_aa: CASQEGNTEAFF
cdr3_nt: TGTGCCAGCCAGGAGGGCAACACTGAAGCTTTCTTT
v_call: TRBV27
j_call: TRBJ1-1
d_call: NA
cdr3_length: 12